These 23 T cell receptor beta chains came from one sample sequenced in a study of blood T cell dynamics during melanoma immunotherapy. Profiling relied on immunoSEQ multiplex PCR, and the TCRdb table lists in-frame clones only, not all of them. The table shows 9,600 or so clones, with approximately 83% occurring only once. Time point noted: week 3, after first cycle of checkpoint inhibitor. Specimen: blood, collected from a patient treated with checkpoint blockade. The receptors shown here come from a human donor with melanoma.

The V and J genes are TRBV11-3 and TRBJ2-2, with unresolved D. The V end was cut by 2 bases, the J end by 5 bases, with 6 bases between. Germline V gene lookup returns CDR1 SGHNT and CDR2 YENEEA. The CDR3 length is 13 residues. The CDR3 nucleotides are TGTGCCAGCAGCTTACGTGGGACCGGGGAGCTGTTTTTT. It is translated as CASSLRGTGELFF.

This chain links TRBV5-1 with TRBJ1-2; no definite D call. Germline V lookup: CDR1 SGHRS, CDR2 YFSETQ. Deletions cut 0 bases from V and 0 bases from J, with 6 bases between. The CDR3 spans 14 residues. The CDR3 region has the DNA TGCGCCAGCAGCTTGGGTCAGCCTAACTATGGCTACACCTTC. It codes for CASSLGQPNYGYTF.

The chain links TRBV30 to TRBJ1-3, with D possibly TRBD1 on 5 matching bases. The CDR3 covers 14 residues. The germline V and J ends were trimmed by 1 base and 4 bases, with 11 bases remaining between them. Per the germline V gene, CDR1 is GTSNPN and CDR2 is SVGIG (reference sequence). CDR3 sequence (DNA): TGTGCCTGGAGTGCGAGGGGTTCGGGAAACACCATATATTTT. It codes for CAWSARGSGNTIYF.

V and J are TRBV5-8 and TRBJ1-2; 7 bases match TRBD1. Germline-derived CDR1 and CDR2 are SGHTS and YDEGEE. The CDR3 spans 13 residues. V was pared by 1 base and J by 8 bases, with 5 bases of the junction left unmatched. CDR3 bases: TGTGCCAGCAGCTTGAGAGGGGGCAAAGGCTACACCTTC. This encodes CASSLRGGKGYTF.

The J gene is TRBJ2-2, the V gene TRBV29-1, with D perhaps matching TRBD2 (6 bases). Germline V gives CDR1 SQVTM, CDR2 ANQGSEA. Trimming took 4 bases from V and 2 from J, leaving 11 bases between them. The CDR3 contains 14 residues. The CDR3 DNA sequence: TGCAGCGTTGGGGACTGGCAAAACACCGGGGAGCTGTTTTTT. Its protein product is CSVGDWQNTGELFF.

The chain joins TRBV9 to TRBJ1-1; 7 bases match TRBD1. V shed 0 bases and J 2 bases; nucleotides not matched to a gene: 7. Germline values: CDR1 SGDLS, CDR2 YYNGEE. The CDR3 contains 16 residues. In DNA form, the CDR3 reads TGTGCCAGCAGCGTAGAGGCAGGGGGTGGAAACACTGAAGCTTTCTTT. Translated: CASSVEAGGGNTEAFF.

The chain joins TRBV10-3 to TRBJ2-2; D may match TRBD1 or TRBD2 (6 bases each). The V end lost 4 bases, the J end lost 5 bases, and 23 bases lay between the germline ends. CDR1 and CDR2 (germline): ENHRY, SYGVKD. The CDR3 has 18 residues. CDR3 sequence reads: CAISGRGGPRFETGELFF. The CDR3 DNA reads TGTGCCATCAGTGGAAGAGGGGGGCCCCGATTTGAGACCGGGGAGCTGTTTTTT.

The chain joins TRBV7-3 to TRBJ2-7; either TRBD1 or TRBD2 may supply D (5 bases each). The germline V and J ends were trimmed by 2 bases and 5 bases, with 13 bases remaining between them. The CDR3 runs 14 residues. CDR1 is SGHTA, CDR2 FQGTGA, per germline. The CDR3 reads CASSLFPGPHEQYF. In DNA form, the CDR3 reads TGTGCCAGCAGCTTATTTCCGGGGCCCCACGAGCAGTACTTC.

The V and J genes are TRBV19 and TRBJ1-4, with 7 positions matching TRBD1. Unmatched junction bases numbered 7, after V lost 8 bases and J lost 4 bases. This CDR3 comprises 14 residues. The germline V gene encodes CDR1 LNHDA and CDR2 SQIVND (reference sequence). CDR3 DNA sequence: TGTGCCAGTGCACCGGGACAGCATAATGAAAAACTGTTTTTT. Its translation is CASAPGQHNEKLFF.

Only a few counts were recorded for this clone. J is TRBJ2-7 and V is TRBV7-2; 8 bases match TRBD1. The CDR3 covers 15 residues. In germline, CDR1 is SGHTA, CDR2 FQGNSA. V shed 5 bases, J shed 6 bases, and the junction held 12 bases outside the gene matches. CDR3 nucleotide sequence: TGTGCCAGCAGCGTAATACAGGGGGGAGGTCTCGAGCAGTACTTC. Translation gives CASSVIQGGGLEQYF.

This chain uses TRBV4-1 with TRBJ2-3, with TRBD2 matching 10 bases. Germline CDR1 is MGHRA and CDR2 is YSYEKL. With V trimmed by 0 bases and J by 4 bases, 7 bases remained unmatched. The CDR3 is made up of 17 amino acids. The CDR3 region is CASSQESGGALPDTQYF. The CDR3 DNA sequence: TGCGCCAGCAGCCAAGAGAGCGGGGGGGCCCTCCCAGATACGCAGTATTTT.

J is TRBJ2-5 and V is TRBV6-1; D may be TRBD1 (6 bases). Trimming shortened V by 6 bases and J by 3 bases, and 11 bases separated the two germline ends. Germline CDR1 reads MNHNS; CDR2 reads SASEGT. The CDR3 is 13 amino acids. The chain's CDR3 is CASRQSGEETQYF. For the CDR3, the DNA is TGTGCCAGCAGGCAGTCAGGGGAAGAGACCCAGTACTTC.

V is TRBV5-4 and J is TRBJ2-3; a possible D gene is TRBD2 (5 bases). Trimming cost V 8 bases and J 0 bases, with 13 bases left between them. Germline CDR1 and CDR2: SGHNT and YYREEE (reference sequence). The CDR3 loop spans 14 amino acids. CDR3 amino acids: CASTRDASTDTQYF. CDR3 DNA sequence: TGTGCCAGTACGAGGGATGCCAGCACAGATACGCAGTATTTT.

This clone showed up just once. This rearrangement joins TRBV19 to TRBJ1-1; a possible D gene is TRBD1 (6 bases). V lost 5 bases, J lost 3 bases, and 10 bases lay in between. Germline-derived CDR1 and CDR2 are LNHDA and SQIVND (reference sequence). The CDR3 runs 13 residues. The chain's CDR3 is CASSRDTDTEAFF. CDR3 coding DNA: TGTGCCAGTAGTCGGGACACCGACACTGAAGCTTTCTTT.

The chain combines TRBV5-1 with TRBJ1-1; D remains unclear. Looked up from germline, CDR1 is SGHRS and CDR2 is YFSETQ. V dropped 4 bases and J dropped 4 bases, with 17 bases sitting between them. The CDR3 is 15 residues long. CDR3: CASSPHEGRITEAFF. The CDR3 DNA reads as TGCGCCAGCAGCCCCCACGAAGGGAGAATCACTGAAGCTTTCTTT.

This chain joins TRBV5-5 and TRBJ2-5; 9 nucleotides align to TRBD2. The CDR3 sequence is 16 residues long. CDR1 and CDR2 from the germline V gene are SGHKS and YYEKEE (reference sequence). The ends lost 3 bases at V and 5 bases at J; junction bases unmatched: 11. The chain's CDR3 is CASSWRGSGGGETQYF. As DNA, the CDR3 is TGTGCCAGCAGCTGGAGGGGTAGCGGGGGAGGTGAGACCCAGTACTTC.

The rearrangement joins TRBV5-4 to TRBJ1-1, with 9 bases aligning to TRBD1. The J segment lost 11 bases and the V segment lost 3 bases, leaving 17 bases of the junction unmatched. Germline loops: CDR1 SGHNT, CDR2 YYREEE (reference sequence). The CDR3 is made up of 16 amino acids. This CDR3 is CASSSWGPNRGLSAFF. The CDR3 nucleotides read TGTGCCAGCAGCTCTTGGGGTCCTAACAGGGGGCTGAGCGCTTTCTTT.

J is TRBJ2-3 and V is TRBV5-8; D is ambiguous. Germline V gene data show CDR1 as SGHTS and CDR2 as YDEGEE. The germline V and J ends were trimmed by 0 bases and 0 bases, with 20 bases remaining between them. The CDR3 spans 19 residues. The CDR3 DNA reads TGTGCCAGCAGCTTGGCCTCTAGATCCGCGTCTGATAGCACAGATACGCAGTATTTT. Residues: CASSLASRSASDSTDTQYF.

CDR3 protein: CASSPGTSGGHEQFF. The DNA for the CDR3 is TGTGCCAGCAGTCCCGGGACTAGCGGGGGCCATGAGCAGTTCTTC. The chain carries TRBV6-6 and TRBJ2-1; 14 bases fit TRBD2. The trim removed 5 bases at V and 8 bases at J, leaving 5 bases unmatched. The CDR3 sequence is 15 residues long. Germline CDR1 MNHNY, CDR2 SVGAGI (reference sequence).

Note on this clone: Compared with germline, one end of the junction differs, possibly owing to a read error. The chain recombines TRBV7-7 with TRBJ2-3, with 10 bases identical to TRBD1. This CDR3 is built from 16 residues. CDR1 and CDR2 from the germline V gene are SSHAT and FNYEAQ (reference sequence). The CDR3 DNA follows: TGTGCTAGCAGCTTAGGGACAGGGGAAGGCACAGATACGCAGTATTTT. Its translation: CASSLGTGEGTDTQYF.

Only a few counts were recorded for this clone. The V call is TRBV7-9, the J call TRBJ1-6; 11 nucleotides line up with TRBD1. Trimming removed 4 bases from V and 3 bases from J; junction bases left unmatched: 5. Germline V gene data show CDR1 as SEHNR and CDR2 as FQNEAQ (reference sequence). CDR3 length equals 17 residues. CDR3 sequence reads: CASSSWTGGRYNSPLHF. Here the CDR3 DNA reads TGTGCCAGCAGCTCCTGGACAGGGGGCCGCTATAATTCACCCCTCCACTTT.

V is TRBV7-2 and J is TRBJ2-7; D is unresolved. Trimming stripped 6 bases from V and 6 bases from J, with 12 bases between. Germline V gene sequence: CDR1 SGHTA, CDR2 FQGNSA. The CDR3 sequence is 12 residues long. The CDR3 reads CASRKDGLEQYF. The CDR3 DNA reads TGTGCCAGCAGGAAGGACGGGCTCGAGCAGTACTTC.

CDR3 DNA: TGTGCCACCAGCGGCGGGACGGAGAACTCCTACGAGCAGTACTTC. The encoded protein is CATSGGTENSYEQYF. J is TRBJ2-7 and V is TRBV15; the D gene is possibly TRBD2 (6 bases). Germline V gene lookup returns CDR1 LNHNV and CDR2 YYDKDF (reference sequence). The CDR3 has 15 amino acids. V was clipped by 5 bases and J by 0 bases, with 14 bases between them.